A single sample is the source of the 22 T cell receptor beta chains below, sequenced in a study of response to subunit inactivated influenza vaccine. Using its own MiXCR run on the RT-PCR reads, TCRdb lists one record per CDR3 protein. In the table there are approximately 160,000 distinct CDR3 sequences, roughly 10% of which are singletons. The sequencing here drew on CD8+ T cells sorted from PBMCs, taken around 2 years after vaccination. These receptors came from a man between 50 and 69 years old who received an inactivated influenza vaccine.

The chain carries TRBV12-3 or TRBV12-4 and TRBJ2-4; D is possibly TRBD2 (5 bases). The CDR3 is made up of 14 amino acids. Trimming took off 3 bases at V and 9 bases at J, with 15 bases between the two ends. Here the CDR3 reads CASSFTREMSIQYF. DNA of the CDR3: TGTGCCAGCAGTTTCACAAGGGAGATGAGCATTCAGTACTTC.

This clonotype was counted a few times. The chain is built from TRBV2 and TRBJ1-5, with TRBD1 as a possible D gene (5 bases). Germline V CDR1 and CDR2: SNHLY, FYNNEI. The CDR3 covers 14 residues. V was shortened by 6 bases and J by 7 bases, with 16 bases between the two germline ends. The CDR3 loop is CASSAFGAGQPQHF. CDR3 in DNA: TGTGCCAGCAGCGCTTTTGGGGCTGGCCAGCCCCAGCATTTT.

At least ten counts were recorded for this clonotype. The V gene is TRBV11-2, the J gene TRBJ2-1; TRBD1 agrees at 9 bases. Germline CDR1 SGHAT, CDR2 FQNNGV. The junction had 9 bases not matched to a gene; V was cut back by 5 bases and J by 7 bases. This CDR3 is built from 15 residues. The CDR3 coding sequence is TGTGCCAGCAGCACACGGGACAGGGTGGTTAATGAGCAGTTCTTC. This codes for CASSTRDRVVNEQFF.

The genes are TRBV7-9 and TRBJ2-3, with D possibly TRBD1 on 5 matching bases. The V and J ends lost 5 bases and 2 bases respectively, with 17 bases between them. This CDR3 comprises 16 residues. CDR1 is SEHNR, CDR2 FQNEAQ, per germline (reference sequence). This chain's CDR3 is CASSLFVLGPTDTQYF. The CDR3 DNA follows: TGTGCCAGCAGCCTCTTCGTTTTGGGGCCCACAGATACGCAGTATTTT.

This clonotype appeared a few times. V usage is TRBV7-2 and J usage is TRBJ2-7; D call uncertain. The germline gives CDR1 SGHTA, CDR2 FQGNSA. Trimming left V 2 bases short and J 2 bases short, with 4 bases between. The CDR3 is 12 amino acids. CDR3 nucleotides: TGTGCCAGCAGCTTAAACCCCTACGAGCAGTACTTC. It encodes CASSLNPYEQYF.

This clonotype came up many times. The chain is built from TRBV24-1 and TRBJ2-3; 10 nucleotides line up with TRBD2. V lost 4 bases, J lost 7 bases, and 19 bases stayed unmatched. This CDR3 is built from 19 residues. CDR1 is KGHDR, CDR2 SFDVKD, per germline. CDR3 coding DNA: TGTGCCACCAGTGACCCCCGCTCGAAAATAGCGGGAGGTTCCAATACGCAGTATTTT. It yields the protein CATSDPRSKIAGGSNTQYF.

The chain joins TRBV10-3 to TRBJ1-4, with 8 bases matching TRBD1. The trim removed 6 bases at V and 2 bases at J, leaving 14 bases unmatched. The CDR3 contains 18 residues. The germline V gene has CDR1 ENHRY and CDR2 SYGVKD. The CDR3 spells CAISAALTGDMTNEKLFF. CDR3 coding DNA: TGTGCCATCAGCGCAGCCTTGACAGGGGATATGACTAATGAAAAACTGTTTTTT.

The chain joins TRBV10-3 to TRBJ1-6; D gene ambiguous. This CDR3 spans 17 amino acids. CDR1 is ENHRY, CDR2 SYGVKD, per germline. V was trimmed by 1 base and J by 0 bases, leaving 10 bases between them. CDR3 in amino acids: CAISEFRGSSYNSPLHF. The CDR3 bases are TGTGCCATCAGTGAGTTTCGAGGGAGCTCCTATAATTCACCCCTCCACTTT.

There are many counts of this clonotype. The chain recombines TRBV7-9 with TRBJ2-1; 7 bases are shared with TRBD1. This CDR3 has 14 residues. V lost 3 bases, J lost 3 bases, and 2 bases stayed unmatched. CDR1 and CDR2 (germline): SEHNR, FQNEAQ (reference sequence). The CDR3 DNA sequence: TGTGCCAGCAGCTTGTGGGACAGCTACAATGAGCAGTTCTTC. This codes for CASSLWDSYNEQFF.

This rearrangement joins TRBV11-1 to TRBJ2-7; D call uncertain. Trimming left V 1 base short and J 2 bases short, with 12 bases between. CDR1 and CDR2 from the germline V gene are SGHAT and FQDESV (reference sequence). The CDR3 covers 15 residues. The CDR3, as DNA: TGTGCCAGCAGCTTAGAGGTGGGATATCCCTACGAGCAGTACTTC. Its protein product is CASSLEVGYPYEQYF.

This clonotype was found many times. The chain links TRBV4-1 to TRBJ2-3, with no clear D. Germline loops: CDR1 MGHRA, CDR2 YSYEKL. The V gene lost 2 bases and the J gene lost 0 bases, with 15 bases spanning the gap. The CDR3 runs to 17 residues. The CDR3 loop is CASSQPPNTKSTDTQYF. As DNA, the CDR3 is TGCGCCAGCAGCCAACCCCCCAACACCAAAAGCACAGATACGCAGTATTTT.

This clonotype was seen a few times. The chain carries TRBV2 and TRBJ2-6, with D hard to call. CDR1 is SNHLY, CDR2 FYNNEI, per germline. V lost 0 bases, J lost 1 base, and 1 base lay in between. This CDR3 has 14 residues. CDR3 loop: CASSEASGANVLTF. The DNA for the CDR3 is TGTGCCAGCAGTGAAGCATCTGGGGCCAACGTCCTGACTTTC.

This clonotype has at least ten counts. The gene calls are TRBV5-6 and TRBJ2-1; D remains ambiguous. Trimming shortened V by 4 bases and J by 7 bases, and 12 bases separated the two germline ends. This CDR3 spans 13 amino acids. CDR1 SGHDT and CDR2 YYEEEE come from the germline V gene. The CDR3 protein is CASSPYIGNEQFF. As DNA, the CDR3 is TGTGCCAGCAGCCCGTACATAGGAAATGAGCAGTTCTTC.

The CDR3 sequence: CSAPQRDGTYEQYF. The DNA for the CDR3 is TGCAGTGCTCCCCAGCGGGATGGCACCTACGAGCAGTACTTC. The chain carries TRBV20-1 and TRBJ2-7; the match to TRBD2 covers 7 bases. Germline CDR1 reads DFQATT; CDR2 reads SNEGSKA (reference sequence). J was trimmed by 2 bases and V by 5 bases; bases with no gene match: 9. CDR3 length: 14 amino acids.

This clonotype has just a few counts. The chain employs TRBV11-2 and TRBJ2-3; no firm D call. Between the trimmed V and J ends, which lost 10 bases and 1 base, there was a span of 6 bases. This CDR3 has 11 residues. Germline-derived CDR1 and CDR2 are SGHAT and FQNNGV. Here the CDR3 reads CAIHRTDTQYF. The CDR3 DNA reads as TGTGCCATCCACCGCACAGATACGCAGTATTTT.

This clonotype was seen many times. The V and J genes are TRBV6-5 and TRBJ2-7; 11 bases are a match to TRBD1. V lost 2 bases to trimming and J lost 6 bases; unmatched junction nucleotides: 3. Germline V lookup: CDR1 MNHEY, CDR2 SVGAGI. This CDR3 contains 14 residues. As DNA, the CDR3 is TGTGCCAGCAGTTACGGGACAGGGGGAGTCGAGCAGTACTTC. It translates to CASSYGTGGVEQYF.

This chain links TRBV7-6 with TRBJ2-1; D not certain. From germline, CDR1 is SGHVS and CDR2 FNYEAQ. CDR3 size: 13 residues. Trimming cost V 5 bases and J 6 bases, with 11 bases left between them. CDR3 DNA sequence: TGTGCCAGCAGCCACCTGGGGTCCAATGAGCAGTTCTTC. It encodes CASSHLGSNEQFF.

The V call is TRBV9, the J call TRBJ2-7; 8 positions match TRBD1. The CDR3 spans 14 residues. The junction had 5 bases not matched to a gene; V was cut back by 3 bases and J by 3 bases. In germline, CDR1 is SGDLS, CDR2 YYNGEE. CDR3 region: CASSAGGVSYEQYF. The CDR3 DNA reads as TGTGCCAGCAGCGCAGGGGGCGTGAGCTACGAGCAGTACTTC.

This chain links TRBV6-6 with TRBJ1-1, with a tentative D call TRBD1 (5 bases). CDR3 length equals 12 residues. The germline V and J ends were trimmed by 6 bases and 7 bases, with 12 bases remaining between them. Looked up from germline, CDR1 is MNHNY and CDR2 is SVGAGI (reference sequence). The CDR3 reads CASRPRGDEAFF. In nucleotides, the CDR3 is TGTGCCAGCAGGCCCCGGGGGGATGAAGCTTTCTTT.

The chain is built from TRBV6-5 and TRBJ2-7, with 16 bases fitting TRBD2. Looked up from germline, CDR1 is MNHEY and CDR2 is SVGAGI. The CDR3 loop spans 17 amino acids. Losses at the gene ends were 0 bases for V and 5 bases for J; bases not matched to a gene: 4. CDR3 bases: TGTGCCAGCAGTTACTCTACCGGGACTAGCGGGAGGGACGAGCAGTACTTC. Protein: CASSYSTGTSGRDEQYF.

This rearrangement joins TRBV3-1 to TRBJ1-5, with 8 bases fitting TRBD1. The CDR3 has 15 amino acids. Germline CDR1 reads LGHDT; CDR2 reads YNNKEL (reference sequence). Unmatched junction bases numbered 4, after V lost 5 bases and J lost 1 base. CDR3 nucleotide sequence: TGTGCCAGCAGCATGGACAGGGCGAGCAATCAGCCCCAGCATTTT. Protein sequence: CASSMDRASNQPQHF. The full variable domain, in which reference TRBV3-1 and TRBJ1-5 provide the parts outside the CDR3, is DTAVSQTPKYLVTQMGNDKSIKCEQNLGHDTMYWYKQDSKKFLKIMFSYNNKELIINETVPNRFSPKSPDKAHLNLHINSLELGDSAVYFCASSMDRASNQPQHFGDGTRLSIL.

This clonotype was counted a few times. This chain joins TRBV20-1 and TRBJ1-4; 7 bases agree with TRBD1. This CDR3 is 13 amino acids long. With V trimmed by 6 bases and J by 6 bases, 7 bases remained unmatched. The germline V gene has CDR1 DFQATT and CDR2 SNEGSKA (reference sequence). CDR3 coding DNA: TGCAGTGCCGTTGAAGACAGGGATGAAAAACTGTTTTTT. It encodes CSAVEDRDEKLFF.